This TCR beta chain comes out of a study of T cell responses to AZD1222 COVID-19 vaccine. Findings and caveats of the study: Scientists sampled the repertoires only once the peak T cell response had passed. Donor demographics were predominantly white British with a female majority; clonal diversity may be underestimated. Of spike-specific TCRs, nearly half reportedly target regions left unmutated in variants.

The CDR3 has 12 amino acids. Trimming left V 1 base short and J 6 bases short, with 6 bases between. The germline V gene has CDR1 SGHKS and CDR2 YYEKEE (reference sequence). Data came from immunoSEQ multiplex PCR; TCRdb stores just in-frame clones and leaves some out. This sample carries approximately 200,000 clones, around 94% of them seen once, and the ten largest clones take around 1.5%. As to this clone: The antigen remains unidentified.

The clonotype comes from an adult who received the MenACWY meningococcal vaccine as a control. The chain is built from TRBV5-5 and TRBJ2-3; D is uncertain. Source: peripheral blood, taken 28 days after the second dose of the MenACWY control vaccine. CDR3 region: CASSLFGDTQYF. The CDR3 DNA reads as TGTGCCAGCAGCTTGTTTGGGGATACGCAGTATTTT.